This T cell receptor beta chain derives from a study of shared clonotypes between healthy human individuals. Study at large: Contributing individuals were two females and a few males aged 18 to 49.

Study-wide findings and caveats: Sampling used blood alone; tissue repertoires probably differ.

V was pared by 5 bases and J by 2 bases, with 5 bases of the junction left unmatched. Germline CDR1 reads SGHAT; CDR2 reads FQNNGV. The CDR3 runs 17 residues. Amplification in unsorted PBMC replicate PCRs started from around 0.3 ug DNA, which equals 30,000 to 35,000 T cell genomes. Clones were sequenced by immunoSEQ multiplex PCR, and TCRdb holds only the in-frame ones, with some missing. The sample consists of hundreds of thousands of clones, roughly 79% of them appearing once. With respect to this clone: Its antigen remains unknown.

The sequenced sample was PBMCs. This sequence joins TRBV11-2 and TRBJ2-6, with 11 bases aligning to TRBD1. This TCR was recovered from a woman aged 35 to 49 in good health. Some clones in this sample may be carry-over from other donors' samples. CDR3: CASSLSGQGAGANVLTF. CDR3 bases: TGTGCCAGCAGCCTATCGGGACAGGGGGCTGGGGCCAACGTCCTGACTTTC.